Below are 9 T cell receptor beta chains sequenced from a single sample in a study of shared T cell receptors in the human thymus (dated by TCRdb to the early 2020s). Library construction relied on the immunoSEQ multiplex PCR assay. The table was pulled from immuneACCESS by TCRdb, which kept in-frame rearrangements only. Such tables lose some clones; where checked, under half of the loss comes from unresolved V genes, and the rest has no known cause. Counted in this sample were roughly 660,000 clones; over 75% of them appeared once. Around 0.0099% of the sample goes to the ten largest clones. These sequences were also reported in another study, on human thymus T cells.

Material for sequencing was thymocytes. The receptor source for this set is a boy less than two years old with a congenital heart defect. Donor details come from another sample of the same person, matched by shared clones.

The V call is TRBV9, the J call TRBJ1-1; tentatively, D is TRBD1 (6 bases). The CDR3 is 14 amino acids. Germline CDR1 is SGDLS and CDR2 is YYNGEE. V was clipped by 0 bases and J by 7 bases, with 13 bases between them. CDR3 sequence: CASSVGGGRGEAFF. The CDR3 coding sequence is TGTGCCAGCAGCGTAGGGGGGGGGCGAGGTGAAGCTTTCTTT.

The J gene is TRBJ2-1, the V gene TRBV12-5; 7 nucleotides agree with TRBD2. CDR3 size: 17 residues. V trimming: 4 bases; J trimming: 2 bases; junction bases outside the gene matches: 11. Germline CDR1 and CDR2: LGHNT and FRNRAP. The CDR3, as DNA: TGTGCTAGTGGTTCCGCAGGTACGGGGGGAACCTACAATGAGCAGTTCTTC. Translating it yields CASGSAGTGGTYNEQFF.

The chain couples TRBV6-5 to TRBJ1-3; 7 bases match TRBD1. The CDR3 consists of 15 residues. Germline V gene data show CDR1 as MNHEY and CDR2 as SVGAGI. Trimming cost V 4 bases and J 0 bases; bases outside gene matches: 3. The CDR3 coding sequence is TGTGCCAGCAGTTCACAGGGGCCCTCTGGAAACACCATATATTTT. It yields the protein CASSSQGPSGNTIYF.

The J gene is TRBJ2-7, the V gene TRBV5-6; possibly TRBD1 for D (5 bases). Germline CDR1 is SGHDT and CDR2 is YYEEEE. With 0 bases removed from V and 6 bases from J, the gap between germline ends came to 13 bases. The CDR3 runs to 14 residues. DNA for the CDR3: TGTGCCAGCAGCTTGGGGACACTTCCGCGCGAGCAGTACTTC. Translation gives CASSLGTLPREQYF.

V usage is TRBV6-5 and J usage is TRBJ1-2; TRBD1 is a possible D gene (6 bases). Deletions cut 0 bases from V and 3 bases from J, with 11 bases between. The CDR3 has 15 amino acids. CDR1 is MNHEY and CDR2 is SVGAGI in the germline V gene. This CDR3 reads CASSYSRGGDYGYTF. The CDR3 DNA reads TGTGCCAGCAGTTACTCCAGGGGTGGCGACTATGGCTACACCTTC.

V usage is TRBV4-3 and J usage is TRBJ2-1; 10 nucleotides agree with TRBD1. The germline V gene has CDR1 LGHNA and CDR2 YSLEER. This CDR3 is 15 amino acids long. The V gene end was trimmed by 1 base and the J gene end by 6 bases; junction bases not matched to a gene: 3. The CDR3 DNA reads TGCGCCAGCAGCCAAGGGACAGGGGGTGGCAATGAGCAGTTCTTC. As protein: CASSQGTGGGNEQFF.

V gene TRBV15 combines with J gene TRBJ2-7, with TRBD1 identical over 12 bases. Germline assignment: CDR1 LNHNV and CDR2 YYDKDF (reference sequence). V trimming: 0 bases; J trimming: 6 bases; junction bases outside the gene matches: 3. The CDR3 totals 15 residues. This CDR3 is CATSREGTGGFEQYF. The CDR3 region has the DNA TGTGCCACCAGCAGAGAAGGGACAGGGGGCTTCGAGCAGTACTTC. The whole variable domain, remainder taken from reference TRBV15 and TRBJ2-7, is DAMVIQNPRYQVTQFGKPVTLSCSQTLNHNVMYWYQQKSSQAPKLLFHYYDKDFNNEADTPDNFQSRRPNTSFCFLDIRSPGLGDTAMYLCATSREGTGGFEQYFGPGTRLTVT.

The chain combines TRBV27 with TRBJ1-1; TRBD1 might be the D (6 bases). The germline V and J ends were trimmed by 2 bases and 4 bases, with 11 bases remaining between them. Germline-derived CDR1 and CDR2 are MNHEY and SMNVEV (reference sequence). The CDR3 is 14 amino acids. This CDR3 is CASSLQGLGTEAFF. In DNA form, the CDR3 reads TGTGCCAGCAGTTTACAGGGGCTGGGCACTGAAGCTTTCTTT.

The chain recombines TRBV6-5 with TRBJ1-2; TRBD1 agrees at 8 bases. With V trimmed by 0 bases and J by 4 bases, 7 bases remained unmatched. The CDR3 has 16 residues. Per the germline V gene, CDR1 is MNHEY and CDR2 is SVGAGI. The CDR3 loop is CASSYSKAGGSYGYTF. The CDR3, as DNA: TGTGCCAGCAGTTACTCGAAAGCAGGGGGCAGCTATGGCTACACCTTC.